The 23 T cell receptor beta chains given below trace back to one sample, sequenced in a study of blood T cells in healthy people across ages. Then a second PCR, running roughly 7 to 12 cycles, was carried out with a sample-barcoded 5' primer and a J-beta primer mix. TCRdb fed the 5' RACE reads into MiXCR, producing one record per CDR3 protein. Here the sample spans more than 750,000 distinct CDR3 sequences, around 29% being singletons. This sample also appeared in a second study, on T cells of mothers and their children.

The material sequenced was blood. Every receptor here comes from a middle-aged woman in good health.

The rearrangement uses TRBV5-1 and TRBJ2-7; 7 bases are shared with TRBD1. Germline V lookup: CDR1 SGHRS, CDR2 YFSETQ. The CDR3 extends over 16 amino acids. Trimming cost V 3 bases and J 2 bases; bases outside gene matches: 11. Here the CDR3 reads CASSSNRGSGPYEQYF. In DNA form, the CDR3 reads TGCGCCAGCAGCTCAAACAGGGGTTCCGGCCCCTACGAGCAGTACTTC.

This clonotype was seen a handful of times. The chain employs TRBV28 and TRBJ1-1; TRBD1 might be the D (5 bases). The CDR3 extends over 15 amino acids. V was trimmed by 3 bases and J by 11 bases, leaving 22 bases between them. Germline values: CDR1 MDHEN, CDR2 SYDVKM. Here the CDR3 reads CASSFHNVKSGRAFF. The CDR3 DNA reads TGTGCCAGCAGTTTCCATAACGTCAAGTCGGGACGGGCTTTCTTT.

This sequence joins TRBV6-1 and TRBJ1-1, with D possibly TRBD1 on 6 matching bases. The CDR3 is 13 residues long. V was trimmed by 8 bases and J by 3 bases, leaving 13 bases between them. Germline-derived CDR1 and CDR2 are MNHNS and SASEGT. The CDR3 protein is CASLNQGYTEAFF. CDR3 DNA: TGTGCCAGCCTGAACCAGGGGTACACTGAAGCTTTCTTT.

This clonotype occurred once. The junction departs from germline at one end; a sequencing error may be responsible. The rearrangement joins TRBV5-1 to TRBJ2-3; 15 nucleotides line up with TRBD2. This CDR3 has 16 amino acids. CDR1 and CDR2 from the germline V gene are SGHRS and YFSETQ. CDR3 sequence (DNA): TGCGCCGGCAGACTAGGACTAGCGGGGGGGTCCGATACGCAGTATTTT. As protein: CAGRLGLAGGSDTQYF.

The table lists this clonotype with a count of one. The rearrangement joins TRBV7-6 to TRBJ2-1; 13 bases are shared with TRBD2. Per the germline V gene, CDR1 is SGHVS and CDR2 is FNYEAQ. The CDR3 is 18 residues long. V dropped 3 bases and J dropped 1; count of bases not matched to a gene: 6. The CDR3, as DNA: TGTGCCAGCAGCTTTAGGACTAGCGGGAGTCGGTCCTACAATGAGCAGTTCTTC. Translating gives CASSFRTSGSRSYNEQFF.

This clonotype has a handful of counts. The V gene is TRBV2, the J gene TRBJ2-7; 8 nucleotides match TRBD1. Per the germline V gene, CDR1 is SNHLY and CDR2 is FYNNEI. J lost 3 bases, V lost 7 bases, and 8 bases had no gene match. The CDR3 runs to 14 residues. CDR3 region: CASMTGVGDYEQYF. As DNA, the CDR3 is TGTGCCAGCATGACAGGGGTTGGGGACTACGAGCAGTACTTC.

This clonotype came up a few times. The chain employs TRBV7-2 and TRBJ1-2; 11 bases line up with TRBD1. The CDR3 runs to 14 residues. The germline gives CDR1 SGHTA, CDR2 FQGNSA. V shed 7 bases and J 5 bases; nucleotides not matched to a gene: 6. The CDR3 region has the DNA TGTGCCAGCACCGGACAGGGGGCGCTTTATGGCTACACCTTC. This translates into CASTGQGALYGYTF.

This clonotype was observed a handful of times. This sequence joins TRBV7-9 and TRBJ2-1, with D possibly TRBD1 on 6 matching bases. V was cut by 3 bases and J by 10 bases, with 22 bases left in between. The CDR3 length is 16 residues. The germline CDR1 and CDR2 sequences are SEHNR and FQNEAQ (reference sequence). CDR3 loop: CASSFSQGRDSYEQFF. For the CDR3, the DNA is TGTGCCAGCAGCTTCTCCCAGGGGAGAGACTCCTACGAGCAGTTCTTC.

The V gene is TRBV7-3, the J gene TRBJ2-1, with TRBD2 matching over 15 bases. Looked up from germline, CDR1 is SGHTA and CDR2 is FQGTGA. This CDR3 region has 15 residues. The junction had 4 bases not matched to a gene; V was cut back by 5 bases and J by 8 bases. The CDR3 DNA sequence: TGTGCCAGCAGCGGACTAGCGGGGGGGATCGATGAGCAGTTCTTC. This sequence encodes CASSGLAGGIDEQFF.

The V and J genes are TRBV7-2 and TRBJ1-3; weak D call: TRBD1 (6 bases). In germline, CDR1 is SGHTA, CDR2 FQGNSA. Trimming took off 2 bases at V and 4 bases at J, with 15 bases between the two ends. This CDR3 is built from 16 residues. The CDR3 DNA follows: TGTGCCAGCAGCTTAACCATGGACAGTTTCGGAAACACCATATATTTT. Amino acid sequence: CASSLTMDSFGNTIYF.

Many counts were recorded for this clonotype. The J gene is TRBJ2-7, the V gene TRBV7-2; 10 bases map to TRBD2. The J segment lost 2 bases and the V segment lost 1 base, leaving 2 bases of the junction unmatched. The CDR3 is 15 residues long. Germline CDR1 reads SGHTA; CDR2 reads FQGNSA. In nucleotides, the CDR3 is TGTGCCAGCAGCTTAGATAGCGGGGGGACCTACGAGCAGTACTTC. Protein: CASSLDSGGTYEQYF.

V gene TRBV5-1 combines with J gene TRBJ2-7, with 11 bases fitting TRBD1. Germline CDR1 and CDR2: SGHRS and YFSETQ. The CDR3 length is 16 residues. The ends lost 4 bases at V and 4 bases at J; junction bases unmatched: 10. For the CDR3, the DNA is TGCGCCAGCAGCATCCGGACAGGGGGCGAAGATTACGAGCAGTACTTC. Translation gives CASSIRTGGEDYEQYF.

In its sample, this clonotype was seen once. The V gene is TRBV29-1, the J gene TRBJ2-7, with D possibly matching TRBD1 (6 bases). This CDR3 comprises 12 residues. V was shortened by 6 bases and J by 3 bases, with 12 bases between the two germline ends. The V gene's germline CDR1 is SQVTM and CDR2 ANQGSEA. As DNA, the CDR3 is TGCAGCGTGTGGGACACCATCTACGAGCAGTACTTC. It specifies CSVWDTIYEQYF.

This clonotype was detected many times. J is TRBJ1-2 and V is TRBV29-1, with 7 bases that match TRBD1. This CDR3 comprises 12 residues. In germline, CDR1 is SQVTM, CDR2 ANQGSEA. J was trimmed by 5 bases and V by 4 bases; bases with no gene match: 4. The CDR3 reads CSVGQGGYGYTF. CDR3 bases: TGCAGCGTTGGACAGGGAGGATATGGCTACACCTTC.

J is TRBJ1-1 and V is TRBV7-6, with 8 bases that match TRBD1. Looked up from germline, CDR1 is SGHVS and CDR2 is FNYEAQ. The CDR3 extends over 16 amino acids. V shed 1 base, J shed 1 base, and the junction held 5 bases outside the gene matches. The CDR3, as DNA: TGTGCCAGCAGCTTAGGCAGGACAGGGAGGAACACTGAAGCTTTCTTT. Translated, it gives CASSLGRTGRNTEAFF.

This clonotype was detected only a few times. The V call is TRBV3-1, the J call TRBJ1-2; TRBD1 aligns across 8 bases. The CDR3 consists of 17 residues. V lost 1 base, J lost 0 bases, and 7 bases stayed unmatched. CDR1 is LGHDT, CDR2 YNNKEL, per germline (reference sequence). The CDR3 bases are TGTGCCAGCAGCCAAGTACAGGGGGTCGGTCCTAACTATGGCTACACCTTC. Translation: CASSQVQGVGPNYGYTF.

The count of this clonotype is one. The CDR3, as DNA: TGCAGCGTTGGGCGGGACACAGATACGCAGTATTTT. Encoded protein: CSVGRDTDTQYF. The chain couples TRBV29-1 to TRBJ2-3, with D perhaps TRBD2 (6 bases). The CDR3 is 12 amino acids. Trimming stripped 4 bases from V and 2 bases from J, with 7 bases between. Germline V gene data show CDR1 as SQVTM and CDR2 as ANQGSEA.

This clonotype appeared many times. The rearrangement links TRBV6-1 to TRBJ2-7; a possible D gene is TRBD1 (6 bases). Between the trimmed V and J ends, which lost 4 bases and 6 bases, there was a span of 16 bases. Germline V lookup: CDR1 MNHNS, CDR2 SASEGT. The CDR3 runs 14 residues. CDR3: CASSAWGTGSEQYF. Written as DNA, the CDR3 is TGTGCCAGCAGTGCCTGGGGCACAGGGTCCGAGCAGTACTTC.

The rearrangement uses TRBV20-1 and TRBJ1-5; D uncertain. V gave up 3 bases and J gave up 4 bases, with 13 bases separating them. This CDR3 has 14 amino acids. The germline CDR1 and CDR2 sequences are DFQATT and SNEGSKA (reference sequence). CDR3 region: CSARAAHPNQPQHF. CDR3 coding DNA: TGCAGTGCTAGGGCGGCGCATCCTAATCAGCCCCAGCATTTT.

Concerning this clonotype itself: A read error is possible here, since a much larger clone lies one base away. The J gene is TRBJ2-7, the V gene TRBV27; D may correspond to TRBD1 or TRBD2 (5 bases each). CDR1 and CDR2 (germline): MNHEY, SMNVEV (reference sequence). The CDR3 sequence is 15 residues long. The V gene lost 5 bases and the J gene lost 6 bases, with 20 bases spanning the gap. The CDR3 protein is CASSPQGLLGGEQYF. CDR3 coding DNA: TGTGCCAGCAGTCCCCAAGGGCTACTTGGGGGCGAGCAGTACTTC.

The chain is built from TRBV6-5 and TRBJ2-5; 7 bases match TRBD1. Per germline, CDR1 MNHEY and CDR2 SVGAGI. The CDR3 extends over 13 amino acids. V trimming: 5 bases; J trimming: 1 base; junction bases outside the gene matches: 1. The CDR3 protein is CASSGQVQETQYF. The CDR3 coding sequence is TGTGCCAGCAGTGGACAGGTCCAAGAGACCCAGTACTTC.

This clonotype was detected only a few times. The chain couples TRBV20-1 to TRBJ2-3; 10 nucleotides agree with TRBD2. Per the germline V gene, CDR1 is DFQATT and CDR2 is SNEGSKA (reference sequence). CDR3 size: 17 residues. V shed 3 bases and J 6 bases; nucleotides not matched to a gene: 15. This CDR3 reads CSASPLGTSADVDTQYF. The CDR3 DNA reads as TGCAGTGCTAGCCCTTTAGGGACTAGCGCCGACGTGGATACGCAGTATTTT.

In its sample, this clonotype was seen a few times. The chain links TRBV12-3 or TRBV12-4 to TRBJ1-2, with D possibly being TRBD1 (6 bases). V lost 4 bases to trimming and J lost 5 bases, with 11 bases between them. The CDR3 consists of 13 residues. The CDR3 sequence is CASSSAGEYGYTF. The CDR3 DNA follows: TGTGCCAGCAGTTCGGCAGGGGAATATGGCTACACCTTC.